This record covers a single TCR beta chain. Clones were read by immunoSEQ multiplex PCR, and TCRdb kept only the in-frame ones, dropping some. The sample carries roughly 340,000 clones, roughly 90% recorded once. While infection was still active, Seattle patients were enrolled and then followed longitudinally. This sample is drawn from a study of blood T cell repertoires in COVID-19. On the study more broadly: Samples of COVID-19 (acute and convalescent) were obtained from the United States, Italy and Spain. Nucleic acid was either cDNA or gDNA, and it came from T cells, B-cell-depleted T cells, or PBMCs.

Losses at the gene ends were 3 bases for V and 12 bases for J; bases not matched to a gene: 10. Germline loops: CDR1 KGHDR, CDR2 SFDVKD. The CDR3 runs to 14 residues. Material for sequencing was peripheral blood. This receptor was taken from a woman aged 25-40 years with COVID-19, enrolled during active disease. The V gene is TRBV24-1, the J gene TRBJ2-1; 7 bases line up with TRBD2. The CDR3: CATSDPDSRGWQFF. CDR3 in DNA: TGTGCCACCAGTGATCCTGACTCGCGGGGGTGGCAGTTCTTC.